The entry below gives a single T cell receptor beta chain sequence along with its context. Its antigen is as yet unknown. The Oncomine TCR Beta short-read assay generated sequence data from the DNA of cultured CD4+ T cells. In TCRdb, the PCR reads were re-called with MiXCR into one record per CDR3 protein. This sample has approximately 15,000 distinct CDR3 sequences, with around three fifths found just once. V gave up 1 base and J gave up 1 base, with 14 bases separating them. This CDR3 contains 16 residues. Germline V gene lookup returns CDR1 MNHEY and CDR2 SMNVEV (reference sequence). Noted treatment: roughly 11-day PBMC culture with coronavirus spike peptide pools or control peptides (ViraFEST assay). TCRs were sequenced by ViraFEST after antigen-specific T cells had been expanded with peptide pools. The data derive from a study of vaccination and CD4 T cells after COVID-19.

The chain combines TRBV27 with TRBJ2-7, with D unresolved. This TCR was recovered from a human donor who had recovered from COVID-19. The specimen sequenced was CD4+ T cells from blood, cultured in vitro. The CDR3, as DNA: TGTGCCAGCAGTTTATACCCTATCCGGCTATCCTACGAGCAGTACTTC. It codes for CASSLYPIRLSYEQYF.